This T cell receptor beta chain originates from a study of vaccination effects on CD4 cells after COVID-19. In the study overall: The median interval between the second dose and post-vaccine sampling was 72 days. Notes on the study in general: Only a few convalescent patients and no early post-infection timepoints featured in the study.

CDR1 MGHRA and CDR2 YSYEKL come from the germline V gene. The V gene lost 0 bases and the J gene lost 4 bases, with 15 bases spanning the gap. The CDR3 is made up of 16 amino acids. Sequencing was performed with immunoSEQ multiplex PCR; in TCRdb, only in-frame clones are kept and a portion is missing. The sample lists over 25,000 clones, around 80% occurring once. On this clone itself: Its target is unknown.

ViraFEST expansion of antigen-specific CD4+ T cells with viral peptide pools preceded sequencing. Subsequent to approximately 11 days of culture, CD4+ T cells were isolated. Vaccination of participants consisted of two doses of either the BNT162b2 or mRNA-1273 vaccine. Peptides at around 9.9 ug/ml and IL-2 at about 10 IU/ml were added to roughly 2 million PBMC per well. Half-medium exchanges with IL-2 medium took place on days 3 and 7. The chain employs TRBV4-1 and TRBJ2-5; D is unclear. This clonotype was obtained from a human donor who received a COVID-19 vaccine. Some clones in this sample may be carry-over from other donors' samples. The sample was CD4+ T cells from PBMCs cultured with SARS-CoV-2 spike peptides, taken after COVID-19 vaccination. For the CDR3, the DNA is TGCGCCAGCAGCCAAGATAGGGAAACGTGGGGAGAGACCCAGTACTTC. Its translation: CASSQDRETWGETQYF.